The clone carrying this TCR beta chain was observed many times. It was ten milliliters of peripheral blood that were drawn from each donor. Total RNA extracted from each sample amounted to at least 6 micrograms. The record originates from a study of blood T cells in healthy people across ages. Study at large: For every two T cells, template switching captured about one barcoded beta molecule.

Germline V lookup: CDR1 SGHDT, CDR2 YYEEEE. Trimming at V came to 2 bases and at J to 10 bases, leaving 12 bases not matched to a gene. This CDR3 region has 16 residues. Next came a second PCR, run for about 6 to 11 cycles, which used a sample-barcoded 5' primer along with a J-beta primer mix. Every cDNA was tagged by a template-switch adaptor with 12 random nucleotides. MiXCR, run by TCRdb on the 5' RACE reads, gives a single entry per CDR3 protein. The top ten hold about 7.7% of the sample, which has 1.5 million to 2 million distinct CDR3 sequences, approximately 28% seen once. This TCR was recovered from a woman in her 30s in good health. This chain joins TRBV5-6 and TRBJ2-1; 10 bases match TRBD1. Sequenced: blood. Written as DNA, the CDR3 is TGTGCCAGCAGCTTAGGTCCCGGGACAGGGGAAAGAGAGCAGTTCTTC. Translating it yields CASSLGPGTGEREQFF.